The TCR beta chain described here comes from a study of blood T cell repertoires in COVID-19. In the study overall: Some COVID-19 samples were acute and others convalescent; all came from the United States, Italy and Spain.

Those who participated ranged in age from roughly 18 to 100 years and resided in 20 to 30 US areas. Participants' reported clinical history set cohort assignment. Germline V lookup: CDR1 SGHTA, CDR2 FQGTGA. Trimming removed 8 bases from V and 0 bases from J, with 10 bases in between. The CDR3 is 13 residues long. Per the original data handling: Amplification of reference gene primers was used by the study to estimate nucleated cell counts. Assay: immunoSEQ multiplex PCR; the TCRdb copy retains only in-frame clones and omits some. From that table come the V and J calls and clone size; the DNA was used to work out D and trimming. The sample has 230,000 or so clones, about 86% seen once.

The V call is TRBV7-3, the J call TRBJ1-1; D is uncertain. The sequence came from a woman aged 50 to 60 with acute COVID-19. The sample comprised PBMCs or T cells enriched from blood (not recorded which). CDR3 in amino acids: CASGSNLNTEAFF. CDR3 coding DNA: TGTGCCAGCGGTAGTAACCTGAACACTGAAGCTTTCTTT.